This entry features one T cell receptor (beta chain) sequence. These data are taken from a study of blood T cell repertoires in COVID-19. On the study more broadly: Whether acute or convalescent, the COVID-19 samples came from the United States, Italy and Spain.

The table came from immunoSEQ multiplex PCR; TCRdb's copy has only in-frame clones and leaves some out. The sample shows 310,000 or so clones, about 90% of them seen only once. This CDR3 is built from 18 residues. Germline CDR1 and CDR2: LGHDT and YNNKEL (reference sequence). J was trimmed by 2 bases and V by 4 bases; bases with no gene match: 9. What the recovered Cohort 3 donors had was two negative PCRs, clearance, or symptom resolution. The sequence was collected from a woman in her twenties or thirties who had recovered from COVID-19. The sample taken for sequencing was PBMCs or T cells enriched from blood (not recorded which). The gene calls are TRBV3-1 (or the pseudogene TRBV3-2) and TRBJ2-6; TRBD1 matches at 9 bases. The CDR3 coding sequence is TGTGCCAGCAGCCTCACAGGGGGCGCTTTCCCTGGGGCCAACGTCCTGACTTTC. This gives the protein CASSLTGGAFPGANVLTF.